The present T cell receptor beta chain was sequenced within a study of cytomegalovirus exposure and HLA in healthy donors. About the study: An early release of data contained approximately 80 million unique TCRs, which came from HLA-typed donors. Study conclusions and caveats: The classifier, whose performance was assessed in both the original and validation cohorts, reportedly diagnosed cytomegalovirus status with high specificity and sensitivity. The authors listed 164 TCR beta chains as cytomegalovirus-associated.

The CDR3 runs to 18 residues. The V segment lost 1 base and the J segment 1 base; nucleotides outside the gene matches: 11. Germline-derived CDR1 and CDR2 are SSHAT and FNYEAQ (reference sequence). The PCR ran on 60 Vbeta and 13 Jbeta primers. Sequencing used immunoSEQ multiplex PCR; TCRdb keeps in-frame clones, though not all of them. Reported are approximately 110,000 clones; the ten largest clones contain more than 3%. It was healthy bone marrow donors who served as donors. Concerning this clone: The antigen is unknown.

This chain connects TRBV7-7 to TRBJ2-3, with TRBD2 matching over 7 bases. Specimen: PBMCs. This receptor was obtained from a man in his thirties or forties in good health and CMV-seronegative. The CDR3 region is CASSLGRSAGDGTDTQYF. The CDR3 DNA sequence: TGTGCCAGCAGCTTAGGTCGGTCGGCGGGGGACGGCACAGATACGCAGTATTTT. The whole variable domain, filled in from reference TRBV7-7 and TRBJ2-3, reads GAGVSQSPRYKVTKRGQDVTLRCDPISSHATLYWYQQALGQGPEFLTYFNYEAQPDKSGLPSDRFSAERPEGSISTLTIQRTEQRDSAMYRCASSLGRSAGDGTDTQYFGPGTRLTVL.